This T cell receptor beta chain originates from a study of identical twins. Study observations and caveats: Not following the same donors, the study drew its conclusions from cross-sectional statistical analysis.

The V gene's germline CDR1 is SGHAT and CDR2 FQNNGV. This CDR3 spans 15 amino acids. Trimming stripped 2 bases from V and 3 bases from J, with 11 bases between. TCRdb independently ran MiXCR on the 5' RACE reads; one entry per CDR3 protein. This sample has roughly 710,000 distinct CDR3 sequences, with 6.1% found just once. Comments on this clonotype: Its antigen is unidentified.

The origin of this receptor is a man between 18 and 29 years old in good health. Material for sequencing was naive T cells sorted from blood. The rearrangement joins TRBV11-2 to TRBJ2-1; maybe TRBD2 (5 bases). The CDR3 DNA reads TGTGCCAGCAGCTTACAATCTAGCAGCTACAATGAGCAGTTCTTC. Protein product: CASSLQSSSYNEQFF.